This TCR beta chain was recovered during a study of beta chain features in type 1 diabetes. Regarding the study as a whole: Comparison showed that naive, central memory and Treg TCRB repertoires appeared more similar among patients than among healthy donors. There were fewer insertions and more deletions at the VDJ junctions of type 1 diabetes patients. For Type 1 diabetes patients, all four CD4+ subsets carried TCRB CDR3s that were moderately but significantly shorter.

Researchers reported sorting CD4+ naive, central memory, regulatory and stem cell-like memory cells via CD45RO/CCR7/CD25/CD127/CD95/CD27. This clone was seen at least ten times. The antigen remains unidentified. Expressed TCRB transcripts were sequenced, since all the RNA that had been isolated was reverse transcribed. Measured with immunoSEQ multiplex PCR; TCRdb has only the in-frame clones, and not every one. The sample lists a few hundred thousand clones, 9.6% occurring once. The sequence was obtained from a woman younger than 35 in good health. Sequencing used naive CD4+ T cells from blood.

The CDR3 spells CASSLTGGSSYEQYF. The CDR3 DNA follows: TGTGCCAGCAGCTTAACCGGCGGATCCTCCTACGAGCAGTACTTC. V and J are TRBV13 and TRBJ2-7; D is uncertain. The CDR3 is 15 residues long. V dropped 2 bases and J dropped 0 bases, with 11 bases sitting between them. In germline, CDR1 is PRHDT, CDR2 FYEKMQ (reference sequence).